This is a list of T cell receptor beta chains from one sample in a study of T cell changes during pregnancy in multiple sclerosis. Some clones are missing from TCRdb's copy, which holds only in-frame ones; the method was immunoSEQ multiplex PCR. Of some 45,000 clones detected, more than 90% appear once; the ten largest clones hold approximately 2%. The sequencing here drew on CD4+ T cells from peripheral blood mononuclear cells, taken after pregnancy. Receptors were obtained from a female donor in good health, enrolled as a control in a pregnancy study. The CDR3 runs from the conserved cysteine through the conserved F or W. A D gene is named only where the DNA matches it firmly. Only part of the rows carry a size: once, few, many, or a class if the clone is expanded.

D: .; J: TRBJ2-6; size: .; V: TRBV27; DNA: TGTGCCAGCAGTTATGACAGGCCCCCTGGGGCCAACGTCCTGACTTTC; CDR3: CASSYDRPPGANVLTF
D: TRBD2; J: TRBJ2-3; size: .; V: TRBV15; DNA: TGTGCCACCAGCAGAGATAGCGGGACCCCCGCCGATACGCAGTATTTT; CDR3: CATSRDSGTPADTQYF
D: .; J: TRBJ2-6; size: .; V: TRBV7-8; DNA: TGTGCCAGCAGCTTAGCGTACGGGGACTCTGGGGCCAACGTCCTGACTTTC; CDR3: CASSLAYGDSGANVLTF
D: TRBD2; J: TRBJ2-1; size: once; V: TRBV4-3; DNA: TGCGCCAGCAGCCAAGACGGGGGGGCAGACAATGAGCAGTTCTTC; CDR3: CASSQDGGADNEQFF
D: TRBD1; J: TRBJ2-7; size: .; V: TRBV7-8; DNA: TGTGCCAGCAGCCAAACAGGGGCCCAGTACTTC; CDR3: CASSQTGAQYF
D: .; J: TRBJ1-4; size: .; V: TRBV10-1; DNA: TGCGCCAGCAGTGCACGGCAGGGGAGTGGTGAAAAACTGTTTTTT; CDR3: CASSARQGSGEKLFF
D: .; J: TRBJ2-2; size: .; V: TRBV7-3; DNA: TGTGCCAGCAGCTTAGGGACGGGAGAGACCGGGGAGCTGTTTTTT; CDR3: CASSLGTGETGELFF
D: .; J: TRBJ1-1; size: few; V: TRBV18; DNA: TGTGCCAGCTCCCCTCAAGGGGGAGGGGTGGGCGAAGCTTTCTTT; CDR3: CASSPQGGGVGEAFF
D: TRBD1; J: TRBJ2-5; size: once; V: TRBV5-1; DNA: TGCGCCAGCAGCATTGGACAGGGGAAAGAGACCCAGTACTTC; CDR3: CASSIGQGKETQYF
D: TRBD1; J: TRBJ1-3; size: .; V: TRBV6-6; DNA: TGTGCCAGCACCAGACAGGGAAGTAGCGCTGGAAACACCATATATTTT; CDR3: CASTRQGSSAGNTIYF
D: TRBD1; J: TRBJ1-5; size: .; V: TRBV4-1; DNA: TGCGCCAGCAGCCAACGAGTTAACAGGGGAGGAGGTCAGCCCCAGCATTTT; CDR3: CASSQRVNRGGGQPQHF
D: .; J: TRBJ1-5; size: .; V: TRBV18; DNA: TGTGCCAGCGGGGCGCTTGGCAATCAGCCCCAGCATTTT; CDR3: CASGALGNQPQHF
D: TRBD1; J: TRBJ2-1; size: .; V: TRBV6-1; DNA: TGTGCCAGCAGTGCTTTGGGACAGGGGAGTAATGAGCAGTTCTTC; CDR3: CASSALGQGSNEQFF
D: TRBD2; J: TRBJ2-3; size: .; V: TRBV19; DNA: TGTGCCAGTAGTACCCCCTCCCTCGGGAGGGGAGCAGATACGCAGTATTTT; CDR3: CASSTPSLGRGADTQYF
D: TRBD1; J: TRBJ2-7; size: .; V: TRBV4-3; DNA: TGCGCCAGCAGCCAAGGCGCGGGGACAGGCGCATACGAGCAGTACTTC; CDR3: CASSQGAGTGAYEQYF
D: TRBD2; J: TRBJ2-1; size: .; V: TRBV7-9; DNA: TGTGCCAGCAGCTCCCGGACTAGGACGGATGAGCAGTTCTTC; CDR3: CASSSRTRTDEQFF